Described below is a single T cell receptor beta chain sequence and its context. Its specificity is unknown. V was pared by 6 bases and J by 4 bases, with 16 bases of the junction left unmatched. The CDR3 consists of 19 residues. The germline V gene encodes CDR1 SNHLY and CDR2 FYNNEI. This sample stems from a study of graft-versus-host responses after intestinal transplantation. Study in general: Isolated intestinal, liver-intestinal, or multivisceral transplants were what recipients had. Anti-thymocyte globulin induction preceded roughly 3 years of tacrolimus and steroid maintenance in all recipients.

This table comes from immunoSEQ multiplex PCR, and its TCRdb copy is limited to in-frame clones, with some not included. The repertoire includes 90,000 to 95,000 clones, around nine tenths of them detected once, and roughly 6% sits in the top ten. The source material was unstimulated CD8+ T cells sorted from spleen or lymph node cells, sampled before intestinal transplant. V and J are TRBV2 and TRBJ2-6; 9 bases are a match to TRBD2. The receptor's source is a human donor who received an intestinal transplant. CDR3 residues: CASRELAGGPVDGANVLTF. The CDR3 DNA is TGTGCCAGCAGAGAATTGGCGGGGGGGCCGGTGGACGGGGCCAACGTCCTGACTTTC.